This T cell receptor beta chain was captured by sequencing in a study of CD8 T cells in Susac syndrome. Study information: Blood was drawn from Susac syndrome patients while they were therapy-naive, on corticosteroids, or on intravenous immunoglobulin alone.

This clonotype is a singleton in its sample. Sequencing of TCR beta drew on CD8+ and CD4+ T cells from blood. TEMRA cells were enriched by FACS, while CD8+ and CD4+ T cells were obtained through a negative isolation that was performed magnetically. An input of roughly 0.5 to 1 ug of RNA was subjected to reverse transcription using random hexamers. Amplification of the TCR beta CDR3 was carried out by immunoSEQ multiplex PCR, which spanned a total of 54 Vbeta and 13 Jbeta segments. MiXCR was run by TCRdb on the immunoSEQ multiplex PCR reads, yielding one entry per CDR3 protein. The table includes roughly 190,000 distinct CDR3 sequences, around nine tenths detected once. CDR3 length: 15 amino acids. The germline V gene encodes CDR1 SGHTA and CDR2 FQGNSA. Germline trimming cut 7 bases from V and 4 bases from J; bases unmatched to any gene: 10.

The TCR comes from a human donor with Susac syndrome. Sequencing used CD4+ T cells from PBMCs. The rearrangement joins TRBV7-2 to TRBJ2-3; 8 nucleotides agree with TRBD2. The CDR3 spells CASTRWSGSADTQYF. CDR3 nucleotides: TGTGCCAGCACCCGATGGAGCGGGAGTGCAGATACGCAGTATTTT.